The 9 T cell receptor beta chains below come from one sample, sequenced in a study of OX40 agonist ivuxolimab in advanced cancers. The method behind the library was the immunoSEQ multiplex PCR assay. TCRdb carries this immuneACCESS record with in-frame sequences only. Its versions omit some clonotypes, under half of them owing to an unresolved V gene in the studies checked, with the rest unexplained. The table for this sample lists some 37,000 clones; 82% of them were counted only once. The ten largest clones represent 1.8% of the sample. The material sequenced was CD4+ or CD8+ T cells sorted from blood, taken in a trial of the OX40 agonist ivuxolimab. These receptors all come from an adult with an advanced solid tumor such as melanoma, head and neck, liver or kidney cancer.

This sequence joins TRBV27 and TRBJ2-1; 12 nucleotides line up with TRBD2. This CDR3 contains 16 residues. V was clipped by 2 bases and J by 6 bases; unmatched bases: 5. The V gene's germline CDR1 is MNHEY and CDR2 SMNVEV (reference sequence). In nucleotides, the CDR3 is TGTGCCAGCAGTTTAATAACGGGACTAGCGGGCAATGAGCAGTTCTTC. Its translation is CASSLITGLAGNEQFF.

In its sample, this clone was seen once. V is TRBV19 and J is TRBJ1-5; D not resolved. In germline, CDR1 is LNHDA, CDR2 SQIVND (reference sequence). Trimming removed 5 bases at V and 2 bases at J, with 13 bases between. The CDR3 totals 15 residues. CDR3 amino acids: CASSGTRKGNQPQHF. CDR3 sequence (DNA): TGTGCCAGTAGTGGAACCCGAAAGGGCAATCAGCCCCAGCATTTT.

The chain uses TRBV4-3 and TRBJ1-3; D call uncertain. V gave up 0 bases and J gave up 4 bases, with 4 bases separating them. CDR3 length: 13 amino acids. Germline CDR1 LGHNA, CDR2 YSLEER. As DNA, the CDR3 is TGCGCCAGCAGCCAAGAATCAGGAAACACCATATATTTT. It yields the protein CASSQESGNTIYF.

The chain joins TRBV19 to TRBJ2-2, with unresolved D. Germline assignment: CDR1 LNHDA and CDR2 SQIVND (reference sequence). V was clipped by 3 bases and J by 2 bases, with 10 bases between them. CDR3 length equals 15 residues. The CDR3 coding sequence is TGTGCCAGTAGTATGATCAGTCTTAACACCGGGGAGCTGTTTTTT. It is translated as CASSMISLNTGELFF.

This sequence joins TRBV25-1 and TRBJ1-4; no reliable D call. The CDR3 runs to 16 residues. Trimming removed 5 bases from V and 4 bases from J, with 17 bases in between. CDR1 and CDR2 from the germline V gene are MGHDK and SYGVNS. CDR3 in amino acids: CASSLSSGGFNEKLFF. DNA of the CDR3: TGTGCCAGCAGTCTTTCGTCGGGAGGATTTAATGAAAAACTGTTTTTT.

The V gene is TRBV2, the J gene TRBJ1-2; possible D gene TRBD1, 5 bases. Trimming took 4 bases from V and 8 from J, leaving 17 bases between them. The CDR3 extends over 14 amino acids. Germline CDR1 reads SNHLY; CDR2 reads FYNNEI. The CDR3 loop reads CASSALGFAGGYTF. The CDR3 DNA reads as TGTGCCAGCAGTGCCCTCGGGTTCGCAGGGGGCTACACCTTC. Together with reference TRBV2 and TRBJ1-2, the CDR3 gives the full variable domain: EPEVTQTPSHQVTQMGQEVILRCVPISNHLYFYWYRQILGQKVEFLVSFYNNEISEKSEIFDDQFSVERPDGSNFTLKIRSTKLEDSAMYFCASSALGFAGGYTFGSGTRLTVV.

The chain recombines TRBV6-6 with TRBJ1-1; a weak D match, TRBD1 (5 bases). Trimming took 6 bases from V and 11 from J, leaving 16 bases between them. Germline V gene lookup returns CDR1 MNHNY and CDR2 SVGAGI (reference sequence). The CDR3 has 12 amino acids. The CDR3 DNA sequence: TGTGCCAGCAGCACCGGGACGGCAGAGGCTTTCTTT. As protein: CASSTGTAEAFF.

The CDR3 nucleotides read TGTGCCAGCAGTAAGCTAGCGGGGGGCACAGATACGCAGTATTTT. Translating gives CASSKLAGGTDTQYF. The V and J genes are TRBV6-6 and TRBJ2-3; 10 nucleotides agree with TRBD2. V gave up 5 bases and J gave up 1 base; unmatched junction bases: 3. The CDR3 length is 15 residues. CDR1 MNHNY and CDR2 SVGAGI come from the germline V gene (reference sequence).

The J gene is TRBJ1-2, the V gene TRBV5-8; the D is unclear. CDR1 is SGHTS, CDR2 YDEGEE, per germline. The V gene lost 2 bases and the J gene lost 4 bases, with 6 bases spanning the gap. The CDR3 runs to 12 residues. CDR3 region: CASSLFSYGYTF. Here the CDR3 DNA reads TGTGCCAGCAGCTTATTTAGCTATGGCTACACCTTC.